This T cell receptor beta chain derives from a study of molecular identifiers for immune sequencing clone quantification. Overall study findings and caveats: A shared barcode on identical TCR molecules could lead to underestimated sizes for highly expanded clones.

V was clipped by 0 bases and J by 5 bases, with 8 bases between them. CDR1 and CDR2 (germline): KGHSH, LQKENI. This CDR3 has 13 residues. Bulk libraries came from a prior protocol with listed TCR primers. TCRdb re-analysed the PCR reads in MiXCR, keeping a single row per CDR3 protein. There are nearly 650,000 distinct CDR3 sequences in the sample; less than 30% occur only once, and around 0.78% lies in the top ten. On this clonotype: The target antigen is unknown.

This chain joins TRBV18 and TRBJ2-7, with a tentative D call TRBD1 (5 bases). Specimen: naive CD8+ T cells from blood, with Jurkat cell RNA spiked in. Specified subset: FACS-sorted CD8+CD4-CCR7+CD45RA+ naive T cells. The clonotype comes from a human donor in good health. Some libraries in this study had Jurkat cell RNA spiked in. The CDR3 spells CASSPPQGDEQYF. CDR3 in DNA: TGTGCCAGCTCACCACCCCAAGGGGACGAGCAGTACTTC.